The T cell receptor beta chain under discussion was sequenced for a study of molecular identifiers for immune sequencing clone quantification. TCRdb re-derived calls from the PCR reads in MiXCR, one entry per CDR3 protein. The data show under 600,000 distinct CDR3 sequences, 25% seen once. Per the germline V gene, CDR1 is SGHVS and CDR2 is FNYEAQ. This CDR3 region has 19 residues. V lost 11 bases, J lost 0 bases, and 18 bases stayed unmatched. The chain links TRBV7-6 to TRBJ2-6, with 8 positions matching TRBD2. This TCR was recovered from a human donor in good health. Some libraries in this study had Jurkat cell RNA spiked in. Material for sequencing was naive CD8+ T cells from blood, with Jurkat cell RNA spiked in. Subset meaning: FACS-sorted CD8+CD4-CCR7+CD45RA+ naive T cells. CDR3 sequence reads: CARRSVGGGLSSGANVLTF. The DNA of the CDR3 is TGTGCCCGCCGCTCCGTCGGGGGGGGATTGAGCTCTGGGGCCAACGTCCTGACTTTC. The variable domain in full, with the rest retrieved from reference TRBV7-6 and TRBJ2-6, is GAGVSQSPRYKVTKRGQDVALRCDPISGHVSLYWYRQALGQGPEFLTYFNYEAQQDKSGLPNDRFSAERPEGSISTLTIQRTEQRDSAMYRCARRSVGGGLSSGANVLTFGAGSRLTVL.